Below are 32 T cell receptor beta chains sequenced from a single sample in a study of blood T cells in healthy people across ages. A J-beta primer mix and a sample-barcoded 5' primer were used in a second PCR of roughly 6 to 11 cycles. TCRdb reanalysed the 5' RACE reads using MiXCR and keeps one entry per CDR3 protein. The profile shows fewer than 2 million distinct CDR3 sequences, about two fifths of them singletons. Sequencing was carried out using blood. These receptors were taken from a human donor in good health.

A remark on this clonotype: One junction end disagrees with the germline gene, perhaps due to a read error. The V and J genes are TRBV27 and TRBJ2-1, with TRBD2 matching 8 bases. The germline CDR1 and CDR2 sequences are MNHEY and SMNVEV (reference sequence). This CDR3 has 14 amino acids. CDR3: CTSRLSGGGAEQFF. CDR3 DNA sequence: TGTACCAGCAGACTCTCGGGAGGGGGAGCTGAGCAGTTCTTC.

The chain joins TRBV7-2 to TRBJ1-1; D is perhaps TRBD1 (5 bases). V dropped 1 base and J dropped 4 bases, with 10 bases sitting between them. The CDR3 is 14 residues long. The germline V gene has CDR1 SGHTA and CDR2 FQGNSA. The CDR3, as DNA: TGTGCCAGCAGCTTAGGGGGCCGGAGCACTGAAGCTTTCTTT. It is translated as CASSLGGRSTEAFF.

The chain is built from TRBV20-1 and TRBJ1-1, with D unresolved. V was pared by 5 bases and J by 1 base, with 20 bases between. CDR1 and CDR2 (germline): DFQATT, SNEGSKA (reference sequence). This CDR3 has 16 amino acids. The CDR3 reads CSAFPLFLAENTEAFF. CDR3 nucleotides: TGCAGTGCTTTCCCTTTGTTTTTGGCGGAGAACACTGAAGCTTTCTTT.

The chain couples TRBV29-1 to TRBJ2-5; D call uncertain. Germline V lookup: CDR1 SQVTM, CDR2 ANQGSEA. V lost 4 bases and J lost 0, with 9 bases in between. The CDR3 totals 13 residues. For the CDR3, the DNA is TGCAGCGTTGTACTTCTGAACCAAGAGACCCAGTACTTC. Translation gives CSVVLLNQETQYF.

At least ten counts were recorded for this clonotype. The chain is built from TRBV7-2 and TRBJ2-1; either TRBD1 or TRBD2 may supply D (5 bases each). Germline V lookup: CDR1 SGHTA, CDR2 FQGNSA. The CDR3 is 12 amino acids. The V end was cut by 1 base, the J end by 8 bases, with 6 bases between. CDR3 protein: CASSLVGDEQFF. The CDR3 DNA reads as TGTGCCAGCAGCTTAGTGGGGGATGAGCAGTTCTTC.

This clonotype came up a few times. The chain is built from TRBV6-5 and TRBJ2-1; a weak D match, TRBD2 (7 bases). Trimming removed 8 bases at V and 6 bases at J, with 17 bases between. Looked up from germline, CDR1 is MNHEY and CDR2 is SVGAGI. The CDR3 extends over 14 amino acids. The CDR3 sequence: CASHRGGPSNEQFF. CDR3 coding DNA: TGTGCCAGCCATAGGGGGGGGCCAAGCAATGAGCAGTTCTTC.

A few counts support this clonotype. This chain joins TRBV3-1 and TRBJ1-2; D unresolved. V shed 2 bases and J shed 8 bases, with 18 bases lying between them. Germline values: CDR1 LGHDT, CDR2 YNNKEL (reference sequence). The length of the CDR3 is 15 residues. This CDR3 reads CASSQSSTMQGGYTF. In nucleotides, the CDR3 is TGTGCCAGCAGCCAAAGTTCCACAATGCAAGGGGGCTACACCTTC. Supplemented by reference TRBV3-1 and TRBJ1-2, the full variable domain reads DTAVSQTPKYLVTQMGNDKSIKCEQNLGHDTMYWYKQDSKKFLKIMFSYNNKELIINETVPNRFSPKSPDKAHLNLHINSLELGDSAVYFCASSQSSTMQGGYTFGSGTRLTVV.

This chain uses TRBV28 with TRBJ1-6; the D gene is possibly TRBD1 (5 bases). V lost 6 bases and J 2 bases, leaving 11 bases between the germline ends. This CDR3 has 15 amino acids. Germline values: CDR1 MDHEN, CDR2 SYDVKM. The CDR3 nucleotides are TGTGCCAGCAGCGTCGACAGCACCTATAATTCACCCCTCCACTTT. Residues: CASSVDSTYNSPLHF. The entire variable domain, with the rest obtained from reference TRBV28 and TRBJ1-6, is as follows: DVKVTQSSRYLVKRTGEKVFLECVQDMDHENMFWYRQDPGLGLRLIYFSYDVKMKEKGDIPEGYSVSREKKERFSLILESASTNQTSMYLCASSVDSTYNSPLHFGNGTRLTVT.

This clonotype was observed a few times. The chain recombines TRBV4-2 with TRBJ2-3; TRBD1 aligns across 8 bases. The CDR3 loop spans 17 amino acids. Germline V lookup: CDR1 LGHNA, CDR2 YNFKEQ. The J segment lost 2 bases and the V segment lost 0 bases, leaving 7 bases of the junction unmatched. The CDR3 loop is CASSQETSGGNTDTQYF. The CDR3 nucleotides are TGTGCCAGCAGCCAAGAGACTTCAGGGGGCAACACAGATACGCAGTATTTT.

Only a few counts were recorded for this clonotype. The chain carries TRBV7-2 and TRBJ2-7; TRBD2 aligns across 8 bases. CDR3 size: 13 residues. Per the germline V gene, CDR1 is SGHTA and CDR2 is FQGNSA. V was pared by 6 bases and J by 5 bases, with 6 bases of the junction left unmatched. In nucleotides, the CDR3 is TGTGCCAGCAGACCGAGCGGGGGAAACGAGCAGTACTTC. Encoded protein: CASRPSGGNEQYF.

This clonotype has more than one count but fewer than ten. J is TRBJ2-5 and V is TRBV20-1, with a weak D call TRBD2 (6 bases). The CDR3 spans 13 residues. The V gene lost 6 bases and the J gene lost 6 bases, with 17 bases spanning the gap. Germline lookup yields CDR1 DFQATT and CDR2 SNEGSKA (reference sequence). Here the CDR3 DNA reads TGCAGTGCCCCGGGGGAGGAGGACCAGACCCAGTACTTC. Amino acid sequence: CSAPGEEDQTQYF.

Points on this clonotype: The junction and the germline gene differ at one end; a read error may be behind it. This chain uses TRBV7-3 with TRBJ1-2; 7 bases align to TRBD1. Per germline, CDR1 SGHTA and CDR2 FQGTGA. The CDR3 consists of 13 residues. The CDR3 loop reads CAGSLRDSYGYTF. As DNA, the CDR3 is TGTGCCGGCAGCTTAAGGGACAGCTATGGCTACACCTTC.

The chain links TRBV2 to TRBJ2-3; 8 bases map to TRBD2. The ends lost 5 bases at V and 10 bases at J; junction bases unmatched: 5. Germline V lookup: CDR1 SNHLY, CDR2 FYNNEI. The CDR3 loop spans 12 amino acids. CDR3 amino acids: CASSWGLGAQYF. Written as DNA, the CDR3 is TGTGCCAGCAGTTGGGGACTAGGCGCGCAGTATTTT.

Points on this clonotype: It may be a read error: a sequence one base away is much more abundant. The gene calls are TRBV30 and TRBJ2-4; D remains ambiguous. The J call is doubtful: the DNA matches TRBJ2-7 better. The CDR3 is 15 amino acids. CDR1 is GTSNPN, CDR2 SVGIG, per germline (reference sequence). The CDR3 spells CALSSSIDSSYEQYF. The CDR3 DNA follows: TGTGCCCTCTCAAGCTCGATTGACTCTTCCTACGAGCAGTACTTC.

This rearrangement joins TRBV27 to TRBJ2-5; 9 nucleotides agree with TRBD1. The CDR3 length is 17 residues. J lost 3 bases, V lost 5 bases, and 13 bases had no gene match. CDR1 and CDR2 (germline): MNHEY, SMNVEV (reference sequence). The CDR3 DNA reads TGTGCCAGCAGTCCCTTTTCCTACGGGACAGGGAAAGAGACCCAGTACTTC. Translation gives CASSPFSYGTGKETQYF.

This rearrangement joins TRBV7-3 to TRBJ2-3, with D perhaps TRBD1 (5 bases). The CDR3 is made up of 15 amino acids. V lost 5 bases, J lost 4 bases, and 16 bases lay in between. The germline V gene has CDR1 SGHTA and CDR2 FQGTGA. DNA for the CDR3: TGTGCCAGCAGCCCCTCACTCGAAGGGGCAGATACGCAGTATTTT. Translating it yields CASSPSLEGADTQYF.

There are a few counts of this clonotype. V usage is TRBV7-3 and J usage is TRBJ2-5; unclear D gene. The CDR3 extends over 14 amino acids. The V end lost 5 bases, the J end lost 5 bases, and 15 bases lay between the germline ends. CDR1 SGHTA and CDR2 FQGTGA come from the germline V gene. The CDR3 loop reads CASSIDGASETQYF. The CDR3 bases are TGTGCCAGCAGCATAGACGGTGCCTCGGAGACCCAGTACTTC.

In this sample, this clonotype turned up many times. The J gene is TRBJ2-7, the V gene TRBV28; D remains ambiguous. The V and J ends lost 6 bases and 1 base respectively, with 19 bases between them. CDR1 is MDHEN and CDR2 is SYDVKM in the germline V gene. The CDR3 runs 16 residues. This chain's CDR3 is CASRPPWAGRSYEQYF. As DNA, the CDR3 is TGTGCCAGCAGGCCACCCTGGGCAGGAAGGTCCTACGAGCAGTACTTC.

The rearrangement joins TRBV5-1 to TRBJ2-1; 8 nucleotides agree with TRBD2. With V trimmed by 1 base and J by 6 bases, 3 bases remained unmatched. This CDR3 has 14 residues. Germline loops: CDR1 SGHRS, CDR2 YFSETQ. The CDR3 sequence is CASSLPTSGNEQFF. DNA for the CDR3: TGCGCCAGCAGCTTGCCCACTAGCGGCAATGAGCAGTTCTTC.

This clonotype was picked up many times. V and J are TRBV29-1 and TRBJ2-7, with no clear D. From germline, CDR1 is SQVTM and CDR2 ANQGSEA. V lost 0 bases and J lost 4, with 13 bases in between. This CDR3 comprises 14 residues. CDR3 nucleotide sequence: TGCAGCGTTGAAGATCCTTTAGCCCCATACGAGCAGTACTTC. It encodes CSVEDPLAPYEQYF.

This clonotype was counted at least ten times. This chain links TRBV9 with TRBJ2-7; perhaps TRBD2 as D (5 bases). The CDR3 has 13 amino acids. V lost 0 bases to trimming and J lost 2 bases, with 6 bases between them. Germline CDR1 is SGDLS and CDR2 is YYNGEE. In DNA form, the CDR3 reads TGTGCCAGCAGCGTAGCGGGGACCTACGAGCAGTACTTC. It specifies CASSVAGTYEQYF.

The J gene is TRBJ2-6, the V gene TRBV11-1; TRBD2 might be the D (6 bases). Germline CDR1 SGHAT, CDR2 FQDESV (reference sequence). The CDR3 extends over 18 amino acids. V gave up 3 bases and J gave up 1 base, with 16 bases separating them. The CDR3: CASSFGSVGGSGANVLTF. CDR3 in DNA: TGTGCCAGCAGCTTCGGTTCTGTGGGGGGATCTGGGGCCAACGTCCTGACTTTC.

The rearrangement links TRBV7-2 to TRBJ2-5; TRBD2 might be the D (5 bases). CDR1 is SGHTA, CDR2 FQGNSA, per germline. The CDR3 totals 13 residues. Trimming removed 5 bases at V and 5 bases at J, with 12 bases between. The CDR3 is CASSPLGLETQYF. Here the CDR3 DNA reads TGTGCCAGCAGCCCACTAGGTCTCGAGACCCAGTACTTC.

CDR3 residues: CASSLIPAYGYTF. CDR3 nucleotide sequence: TGTGCCAGCAGCTTAATCCCAGCCTATGGCTACACCTTC. This sequence joins TRBV7-2 and TRBJ1-2; D is unresolved. Trimming removed 2 bases from V and 4 bases from J, with 8 bases in between. The CDR3 contains 13 residues. The V gene's germline CDR1 is SGHTA and CDR2 FQGNSA.

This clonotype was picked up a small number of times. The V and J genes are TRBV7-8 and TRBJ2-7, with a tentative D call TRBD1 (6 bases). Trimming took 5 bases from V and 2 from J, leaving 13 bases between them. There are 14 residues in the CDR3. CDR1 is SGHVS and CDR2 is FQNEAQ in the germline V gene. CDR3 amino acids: CASSPQGIAYEQYF. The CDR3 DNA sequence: TGTGCCAGCAGCCCCCAGGGGATCGCCTACGAGCAGTACTTC.

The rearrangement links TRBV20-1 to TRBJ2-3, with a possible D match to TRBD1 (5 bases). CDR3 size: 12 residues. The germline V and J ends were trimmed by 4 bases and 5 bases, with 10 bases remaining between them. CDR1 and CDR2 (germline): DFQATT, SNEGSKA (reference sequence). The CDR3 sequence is CSATTRVDTQYF. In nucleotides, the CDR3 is TGCAGTGCTACGACCAGGGTAGATACGCAGTATTTT.

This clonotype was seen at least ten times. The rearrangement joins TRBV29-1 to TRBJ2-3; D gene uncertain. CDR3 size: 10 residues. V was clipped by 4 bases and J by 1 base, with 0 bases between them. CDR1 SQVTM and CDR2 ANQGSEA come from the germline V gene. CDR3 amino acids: CSVGTDTQYF. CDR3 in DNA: TGCAGCGTTGGCACAGATACGCAGTATTTT.

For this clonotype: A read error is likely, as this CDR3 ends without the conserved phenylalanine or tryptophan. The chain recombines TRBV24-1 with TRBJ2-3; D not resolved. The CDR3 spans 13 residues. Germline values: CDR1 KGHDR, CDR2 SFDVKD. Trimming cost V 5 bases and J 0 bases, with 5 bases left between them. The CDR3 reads CATSVRSTDTQYS. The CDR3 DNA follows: TGTGCCACCAGTGTACGGAGCACAGATACGCAGTATTCT.

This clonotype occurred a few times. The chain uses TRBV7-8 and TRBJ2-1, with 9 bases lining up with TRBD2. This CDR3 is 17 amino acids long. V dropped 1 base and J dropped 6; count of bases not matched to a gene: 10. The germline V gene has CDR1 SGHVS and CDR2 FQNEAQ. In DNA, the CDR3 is TGTGCCAGCAGCTTAGGCAGGAATAGCGGGGGCCTCAATGAGCAGTTCTTC. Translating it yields CASSLGRNSGGLNEQFF.

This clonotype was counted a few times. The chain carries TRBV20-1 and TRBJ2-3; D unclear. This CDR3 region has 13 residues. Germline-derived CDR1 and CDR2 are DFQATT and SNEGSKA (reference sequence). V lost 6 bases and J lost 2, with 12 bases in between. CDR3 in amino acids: CSAPGQFTDTQYF. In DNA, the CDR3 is TGCAGTGCACCGGGTCAGTTCACAGATACGCAGTATTTT.

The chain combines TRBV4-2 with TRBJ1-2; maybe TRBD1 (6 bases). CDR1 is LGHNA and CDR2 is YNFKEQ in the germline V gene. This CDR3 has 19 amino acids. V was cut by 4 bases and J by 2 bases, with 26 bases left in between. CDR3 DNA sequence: TGTGCCAGCAGCCGGGTCAGAGAAGGAGGGGGAACGTTCAACTATGGCTACACCTTC. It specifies CASSRVREGGGTFNYGYTF.

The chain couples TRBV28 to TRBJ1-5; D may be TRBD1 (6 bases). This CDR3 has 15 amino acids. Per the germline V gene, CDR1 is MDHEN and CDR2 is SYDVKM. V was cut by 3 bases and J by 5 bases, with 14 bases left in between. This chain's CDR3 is CASSLQGSDYQPQHF. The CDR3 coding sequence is TGTGCCAGCAGTTTGCAGGGGAGCGATTATCAGCCCCAGCATTTT.